This T cell receptor beta chain came from a study of blood T cell repertoires in COVID-19. Study in general: Italy, Spain and the United States were the sources of the convalescent and acute COVID-19 samples.

In the study's own analysis: Reference gene primer amplification gave estimated nucleated cell counts. Generated by immunoSEQ multiplex PCR, the TCRdb table keeps only in-frame clones and is missing some. The V and J calls and clone size were taken over from that table, and D and trimming were inferred from the DNA. The table shows about 200,000 clones, with 85% to 90% occurring only once. This CDR3 has 15 amino acids. The junction had 6 bases not matched to a gene; V was cut back by 6 bases and J by 4 bases. CDR1 and CDR2 (germline): KGHSH, LQKENI. On this clone itself: This sample includes further DNA sequences coding for the same CDR3.

The gene calls are TRBV18 and TRBJ1-5, with 10 positions matching TRBD1. Sample: peripheral blood. The sequence was collected from a man older than 75 with acute or convalescent COVID-19. CDR3 DNA sequence: TGTGCCAGCTCCCCGGGACAGGGGAGTAATCAGCCCCAGCATTTT. As protein: CASSPGQGSNQPQHF.